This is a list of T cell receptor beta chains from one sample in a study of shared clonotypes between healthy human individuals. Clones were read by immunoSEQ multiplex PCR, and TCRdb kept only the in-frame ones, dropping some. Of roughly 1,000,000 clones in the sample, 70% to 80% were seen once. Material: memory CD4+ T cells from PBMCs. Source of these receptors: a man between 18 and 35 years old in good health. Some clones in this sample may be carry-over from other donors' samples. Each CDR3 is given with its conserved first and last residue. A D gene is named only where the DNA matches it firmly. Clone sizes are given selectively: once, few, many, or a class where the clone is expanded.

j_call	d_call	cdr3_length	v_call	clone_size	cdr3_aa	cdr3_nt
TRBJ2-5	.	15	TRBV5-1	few	CASSLGVGSRETQYF	TGCGCCAGCAGCTTGGGGGTGGGGTCCCGGGAGACCCAGTACTTC
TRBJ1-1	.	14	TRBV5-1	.	CASSWVPTGTEAFF	TGCGCCAGCAGCTGGGTCCCGACGGGGACTGAAGCTTTCTTT
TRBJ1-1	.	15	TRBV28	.	CASSFTQAGPREAFF	TGTGCCAGCAGTTTTACGCAGGCAGGGCCCCGTGAAGCTTTCTTT
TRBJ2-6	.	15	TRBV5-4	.	CASSLFSSGANVLTF	TGTGCCAGCAGCTTGTTCAGCTCTGGGGCCAACGTCCTGACTTTC
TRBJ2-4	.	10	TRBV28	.	CASGENIQYF	TGTGCCAGCGGGGAAAACATTCAGTACTTC
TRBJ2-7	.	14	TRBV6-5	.	CASSYRTGTYEQYF	TGTGCCAGCAGTTACCGGACCGGCACCTACGAGCAGTACTTC
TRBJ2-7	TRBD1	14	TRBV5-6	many	CASSTRDSSYEQYF	TGTGCCAGCAGCACCCGGGACAGTTCCTACGAGCAGTACTTC
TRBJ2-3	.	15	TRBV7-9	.	CASSFLDSSTDTQYF	TGTGCCAGCAGCTTCCTGGACTCTTCCACAGATACGCAGTATTTT
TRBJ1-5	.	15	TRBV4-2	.	CASSQDRGSGQPQHF	TGTGCCAGCAGCCAAGATCGGGGGTCGGGACAGCCCCAGCATTTT
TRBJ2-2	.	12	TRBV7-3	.	CASSLRGGELFF	TGTGCCAGCAGCCTCCGGGGCGGGGAGCTGTTTTTT
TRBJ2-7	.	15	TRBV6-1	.	CASSREPGGSYEQYF	TGTGCCAGCAGCCGGGAGCCAGGGGGTAGCTACGAGCAGTACTTC
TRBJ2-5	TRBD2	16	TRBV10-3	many	CAISESGTSGRETQYF	TGTGCCATCAGTGAGTCGGGGACTAGCGGGAGAGAGACCCAGTACTTC
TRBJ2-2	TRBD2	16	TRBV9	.	CASSAGGEGYTGELFF	TGTGCCAGCAGCGCCGGAGGGGAGGGGTACACCGGGGAGCTGTTTTTT
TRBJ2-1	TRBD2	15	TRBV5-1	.	CASSWGLADYNEQFF	TGCGCCAGCAGCTGGGGACTAGCTGACTACAATGAGCAGTTCTTC
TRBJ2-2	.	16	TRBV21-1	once	CARLQTSGSNTGELFF	TGTGCCAGACTCCAAACTAGCGGTAGCAACACCGGGGAGCTGTTTTTT
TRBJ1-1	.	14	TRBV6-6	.	CASTPPRTSTEAFF	TGTGCCAGCACCCCGCCCAGGACGAGTACTGAAGCTTTCTTT